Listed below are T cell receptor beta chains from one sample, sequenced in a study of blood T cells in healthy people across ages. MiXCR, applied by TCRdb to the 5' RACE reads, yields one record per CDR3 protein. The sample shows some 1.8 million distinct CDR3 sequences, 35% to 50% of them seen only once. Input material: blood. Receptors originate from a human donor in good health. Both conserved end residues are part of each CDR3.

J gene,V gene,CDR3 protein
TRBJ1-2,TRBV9,CACGVGGTDGYTF
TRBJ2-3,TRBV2,CASSQRQTRFGTDTQYF
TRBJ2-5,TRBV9,CASSEGRRSQETQYF
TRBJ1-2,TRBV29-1,CSVELGVNYGYTF
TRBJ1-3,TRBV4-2,CASSQDKGWGAIYF
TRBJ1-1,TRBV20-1,CSALEGGVNTEAFF
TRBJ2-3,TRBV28,CASSLSRAGTDTQYF
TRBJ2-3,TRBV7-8,CASSDLRIPRCVAQYF
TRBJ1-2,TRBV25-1,CASSEAAKGEYTGYTF
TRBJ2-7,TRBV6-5,CASSYLGRIAYEQYF
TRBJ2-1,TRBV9,CASSVEAVALSNEQFF
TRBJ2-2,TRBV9,CASRNRAGELFF
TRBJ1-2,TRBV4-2,CASSRGPGRYGYTF
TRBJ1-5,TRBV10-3,CAISESMQGNQPQHF
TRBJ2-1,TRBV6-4,CASSDPGPWFYNEQFF
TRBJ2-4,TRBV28,CAGSNLAKNIQYF
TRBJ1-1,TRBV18,CASSPSGGVTEAFF
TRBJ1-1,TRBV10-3,CAITGEPNTEAFF
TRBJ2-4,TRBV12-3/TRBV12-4,CASSLMRGFEQYF